The 27 T cell receptor beta chains below were found in one sample sequenced in a study of blood T cells in healthy people across ages. Primers used in a second PCR of roughly 6 to 12 cycles were a sample-barcoded 5' primer and a J-beta primer mix. Each CDR3 protein gets one entry after TCRdb re-called the 5' RACE reads with MiXCR. The sample shows almost 1 million distinct CDR3 sequences, 51% of them seen only once. Sequenced sample: blood. Receptors originate from a woman aged 55-69 years in good health.

The chain combines TRBV20-1 with TRBJ2-1; a possible D gene is TRBD1 (6 bases). This CDR3 spans 15 amino acids. Per germline, CDR1 DFQATT and CDR2 SNEGSKA (reference sequence). V dropped 3 bases and J dropped 4 bases, with 16 bases sitting between them. CDR3 amino acids: CSASLGTRRYNEQFF. The CDR3 DNA follows: TGCAGTGCTAGTCTCGGGACACGGCGTTACAATGAGCAGTTCTTC.

The rearrangement uses TRBV20-1 and TRBJ1-5; D is uncertain. The CDR3 covers 13 residues. Germline lookup yields CDR1 DFQATT and CDR2 SNEGSKA (reference sequence). V was trimmed by 4 bases and J by 6 bases, leaving 13 bases between them. The CDR3 loop is CSAKKAGPQPQHF. The CDR3 coding sequence is TGCAGTGCTAAGAAGGCAGGACCTCAGCCCCAGCATTTT.

V usage is TRBV28 and J usage is TRBJ2-1; TRBD1 is a possible D gene (5 bases). The CDR3 length is 12 residues. Germline CDR1 is MDHEN and CDR2 is SYDVKM. The V gene lost 7 bases and the J gene lost 8 bases, with 12 bases spanning the gap. This CDR3 reads CASTQGTHEQFF. DNA of the CDR3: TGTGCCAGCACGCAGGGAACCCATGAGCAGTTCTTC.

This clonotype was seen more than once but under ten times. The chain links TRBV7-8 to TRBJ2-2, with D unresolved. Germline CDR1 and CDR2: SGHVS and FQNEAQ. The CDR3 covers 14 residues. Trimming took 3 bases from V and 4 from J, leaving 9 bases between them. The CDR3 coding sequence is TGTGCCAGCAGCTTTTCCATTAGCACCGGGGAGCTGTTTTTT. As protein: CASSFSISTGELFF.

This clonotype appeared a few times. The rearrangement joins TRBV24-1 to TRBJ2-3; D not resolved. The CDR3 extends over 12 amino acids. Germline CDR1 reads KGHDR; CDR2 reads SFDVKD. The V end lost 7 bases, the J end lost 0 bases, and 4 bases lay between the germline ends. CDR3 DNA: TGTGCCACCAGCGACAGCACAGATACGCAGTATTTT. As protein: CATSDSTDTQYF.

This clonotype was observed a handful of times. The chain has TRBV29-1 and TRBJ2-4, with 9 bases matching TRBD1. The DNA matches TRBJ2-7 better at its end, which makes the J call doubtful. The CDR3 contains 14 residues. Germline-derived CDR1 and CDR2 are SQVTM and ANQGSEA. CDR3 DNA sequence: TGCAGCGTTGTTGCGACAGGGGGTACGTACGAGCAGTACTTC. It encodes CSVVATGGTYEQYF.

The chain links TRBV5-6 to TRBJ2-7; D perhaps matches TRBD2 (6 bases). CDR1 is SGHDT and CDR2 is YYEEEE in the germline V gene. Trimming shortened V by 4 bases and J by 0 bases, and 20 bases separated the two germline ends. The CDR3 extends over 17 amino acids. As DNA, the CDR3 is TGTGCCAGCAGCCACCCTAAGGAAGGGCGGGACTCCTACGAGCAGTACTTC. Its translation: CASSHPKEGRDSYEQYF.

The J gene is TRBJ2-7, the V gene TRBV3-1; D not resolved. Deletions cut 3 bases from V and 6 bases from J, with 15 bases between. The CDR3 runs 14 residues. Germline CDR1 is LGHDT and CDR2 is YNNKEL (reference sequence). This chain's CDR3 is CASSHRTSEGEQYF. DNA of the CDR3: TGTGCCAGCAGCCACCGGACCAGTGAAGGCGAGCAGTACTTC.

V and J are TRBV7-2 and TRBJ2-6; tentative D call: TRBD1 (5 bases). Germline V gives CDR1 SGHTA, CDR2 FQGNSA. Trimming stripped 5 bases from V and 0 bases from J, with 11 bases between. The CDR3 loop spans 16 amino acids. In nucleotides, the CDR3 is TGTGCCAGCAGCCCTCGACAGTCCTCTGGGGCCAACGTCCTGACTTTC. It translates to CASSPRQSSGANVLTF.

On this clonotype itself: A read error is possible here, since a much larger clone lies one base away. This rearrangement joins TRBV4-1 to TRBJ2-5; perhaps TRBD2 as D (6 bases). CDR3 length: 15 amino acids. CDR1 and CDR2 (germline): MGHRA, YSYEKL. V lost 1 base and J lost 2, with 11 bases in between. The CDR3 region has the DNA TGCGCCAGCAGCCAAGCGGGAGCGCCGCAAGAGACCCAGTACTTC. It specifies CASSQAGAPQETQYF.

This clonotype occurred a few times. V and J are TRBV10-3 and TRBJ2-1, with a weak D call TRBD2 (7 bases). Germline CDR1 and CDR2: ENHRY and SYGVKD. Trimming pared 11 bases from V and 8 bases from J, leaving 31 bases between. The CDR3 runs to 17 residues. This CDR3 reads CASLGTLGGTFVYEQFF. The DNA for the CDR3 is TGTGCCTCCCTCGGGACCCTCGGGGGGACATTCGTTTATGAGCAGTTCTTC.

The DNA for the CDR3 is TGTGCCAGCAGCTTTGAGTACAAGTACAATGAGCAGTTCTTC. Translated, it gives CASSFEYKYNEQFF. The gene calls are TRBV7-9 and TRBJ2-1; no clear D gene. This CDR3 is 14 amino acids long. From germline, CDR1 is SEHNR and CDR2 FQNEAQ (reference sequence). The germline V and J ends were trimmed by 3 bases and 4 bases, with 10 bases remaining between them.

This clonotype was picked up one time. The gene calls are TRBV5-4 and TRBJ2-7, with TRBD2 identical over 9 bases. Germline V gene lookup returns CDR1 SGHNT and CDR2 YYREEE (reference sequence). Trimming removed 7 bases from V and 7 bases from J; junction bases left unmatched: 21. This CDR3 is 17 amino acids long. CDR3 sequence (DNA): TGTGCCAGCGGCTCATCAATAGCGGGAGCGATCTTTGGTGAGCAGTACTTC. It translates to CASGSSIAGAIFGEQYF.

The table lists this clonotype with a few counts. The rearrangement links TRBV24-1 to TRBJ2-3; no clear D. Germline CDR1 KGHDR, CDR2 SFDVKD. Between the trimmed V and J ends, which lost 0 bases and 0 bases, there was a span of 15 bases. The CDR3 totals 18 residues. The CDR3 region is CATSDLREQSPSTDTQYF. CDR3 sequence (DNA): TGTGCCACCAGTGATTTGCGTGAACAGAGCCCTAGCACAGATACGCAGTATTTT.

The chain joins TRBV5-6 to TRBJ2-1; 9 positions agree with TRBD2. Germline CDR1 reads SGHDT; CDR2 reads YYEEEE. V gave up 2 bases and J gave up 6 bases; unmatched junction bases: 12. There are 17 residues in the CDR3. CDR3 protein: CASSLWALAGGPNEQFF. As DNA, the CDR3 is TGTGCCAGCAGCTTATGGGCACTAGCGGGTGGTCCCAATGAGCAGTTCTTC. The full variable domain, with the rest looked up from reference TRBV5-6 and TRBJ2-1, is DAGVTQSPTHLIKTRGQQVTLRCSPKSGHDTVSWYQQALGQGPQFIFQYYEEEERQRGNFPDRFSGHQFPNYSSELNVNALLLGDSALYLCASSLWALAGGPNEQFFGPGTRLTVL.

This chain joins TRBV12-3 or TRBV12-4 and TRBJ1-1, with D unclear. The CDR3 loop spans 14 amino acids. V was shortened by 6 bases and J by 0 bases, with 11 bases between the two germline ends. The CDR3 sequence: CASSLSRVNTEAFF. CDR3 sequence (DNA): TGTGCCAGCAGCTTATCCCGGGTGAACACTGAAGCTTTCTTT.

The chain recombines TRBV4-2 with TRBJ2-1; D may correspond to TRBD1 or TRBD2 (5 bases each). V lost 1 base and J 5 bases, leaving 21 bases between the germline ends. Germline V gives CDR1 LGHNA, CDR2 YNFKEQ. The CDR3 totals 18 residues. The CDR3 reads CASSQVTPGLGPHNEQFF. Written as DNA, the CDR3 is TGTGCCAGCAGCCAAGTAACACCCGGGTTGGGACCCCACAATGAGCAGTTCTTC.

The rearrangement uses TRBV27 and TRBJ2-5; D not certain. CDR1 is MNHEY, CDR2 SMNVEV, per germline (reference sequence). The CDR3 extends over 12 amino acids. Trimming removed 9 bases at V and 1 base at J, with 9 bases between. This chain's CDR3 is CASRATQETQYF. In nucleotides, the CDR3 is TGTGCCAGTCGGGCCACCCAAGAGACCCAGTACTTC.

J is TRBJ2-1 and V is TRBV12-3 or TRBV12-4; 7 bases map to TRBD2. Trimming took 3 bases from V and 4 from J; bases not matched to a gene: 3. CDR3 length: 14 residues. Here the CDR3 reads CASSFPSGYNEQFF. The CDR3 DNA sequence: TGTGCCAGCAGTTTCCCTAGCGGTTACAATGAGCAGTTCTTC.

The chain couples TRBV15 to TRBJ1-4; D not resolved. Trimming left V 0 bases short and J 3 bases short, with 11 bases between. The CDR3 consists of 16 residues. CDR1 is LNHNV, CDR2 YYDKDF, per germline (reference sequence). This CDR3 is CATSRDPGSSNEKLFF. CDR3 DNA sequence: TGTGCCACCAGCAGAGATCCGGGAAGTTCTAATGAAAAACTGTTTTTT.

This chain uses TRBV20-1 with TRBJ1-1; D unclear. Germline V CDR1 and CDR2: DFQATT, SNEGSKA (reference sequence). This CDR3 has 11 amino acids. In DNA form, the CDR3 reads TGCCGGGCAGACTGGGCCACTGAAGCTTTCTTT. Its protein is CRADWATEAFF.

The rearrangement uses TRBV24-1 and TRBJ2-3, with a tentative D call TRBD1 (6 bases). The CDR3 sequence is 12 residues long. Germline V gene data show CDR1 as KGHDR and CDR2 as SFDVKD. V lost 5 bases to trimming and J lost 10 bases, with 12 bases between them. This CDR3 reads CATSGTGFAQYF. CDR3 in DNA: TGTGCCACCAGTGGTACAGGGTTCGCGCAGTATTTT.

V usage is TRBV5-1 and J usage is TRBJ2-1; D gene unclear. The tail of the sequence fits TRBJ2-7 better, so the J call may be wrong. The germline gives CDR1 SGHRS, CDR2 YFSETQ. This CDR3 region has 16 residues. The CDR3 DNA is TGCGCCAGCACTGGTATCTTGCCTTCCTCCTACAATGAGCAGTACTTC. It encodes CASTGILPSSYNEQYF.

This clonotype was seen ten or more times. V gene TRBV6-2 or TRBV6-3 combines with J gene TRBJ2-7; maybe TRBD1 (5 bases). Trimming cost V 2 bases and J 3 bases, with 5 bases left between them. The CDR3 runs 12 residues. Germline loops: CDR1 MNHEY, CDR2 SVGEGT. CDR3 in amino acids: CASSYDSYEQYF. For the CDR3, the DNA is TGTGCCAGCAGTTACGACAGCTACGAGCAGTACTTC.

This clonotype appeared a few times. The chain recombines TRBV29-1 with TRBJ1-2; 8 positions match TRBD1. This CDR3 has 13 residues. The germline V gene encodes CDR1 SQVTM and CDR2 ANQGSEA. With 7 bases clipped from V and 5 bases from J, the junction kept 9 bases outside the gene matches. The DNA of the CDR3 is TGCAGCGCCCCGGGACAGGAGAAGTATGGCTACACCTTC. Amino acids: CSAPGQEKYGYTF.

This clonotype was counted only a few times. The CDR3 is CASSVDGTANSPLHF. CDR3 sequence (DNA): TGTGCCAGCAGCGTAGACGGGACGGCGAATTCACCCCTCCACTTT. The chain is built from TRBV9 and TRBJ1-6; tentative D call: TRBD1 (5 bases). Germline CDR1 and CDR2: SGDLS and YYNGEE. The CDR3 has 15 residues. Trimming removed 0 bases at V and 7 bases at J, with 11 bases between. Complete variable domain (other parts from reference TRBV9 and TRBJ1-6): DSGVTQTPKHLITATGQRVTLRCSPRSGDLSVYWYQQSLDQGLQFLIQYYNGEERAKGNILERFSAQQFPDLHSELNLSSLELGDSALYFCASSVDGTANSPLHFGNGTRLTVT.

The V and J genes are TRBV7-2 and TRBJ2-7, with 10 bases identical to TRBD2. Germline values: CDR1 SGHTA, CDR2 FQGNSA. Trimming cost V 4 bases and J 5 bases; bases outside gene matches: 8. This CDR3 region has 15 residues. DNA for the CDR3: TGTGCCAGCAGCTCCAACCTAGCGGGAGTCCACGAGCAGTACTTC. It encodes CASSSNLAGVHEQYF.